Each of the 15 T cell receptor beta chains below was sequenced from the same sample in a study of blood T cell repertoires in COVID-19. The method was immunoSEQ multiplex PCR; TCRdb's version includes in-frame clones alone and lacks a portion of them. Of some 220,000 clones listed, approximately 83% are singletons. Input material: PBMCs or T cells enriched from blood (not recorded which). The receptors were gathered from a woman between 40 and 55 years old with acute COVID-19.

This CDR3 is CAIVRGELKGEQYF. In nucleotides, the CDR3 is TGTGCCATCGTACGGGGAGAACTAAAGGGCGAGCAGTACTTC. This rearrangement joins TRBV2 to TRBJ2-7, with D perhaps matching TRBD2 (5 bases). The CDR3 runs 14 residues. Germline CDR1 and CDR2: SNHLY and FYNNEI. V was pared by 10 bases and J by 6 bases, with 22 bases between.

V usage is TRBV6-5 and J usage is TRBJ1-1, with D unresolved. Trimming removed 5 bases from V and 6 bases from J, with 10 bases in between. This CDR3 contains 12 residues. CDR1 and CDR2 from the germline V gene are MNHEY and SVGAGI. CDR3 in DNA: TGTGCCAGCAGTCACCCGGTATCTGAAGCTTTCTTT. Its translation is CASSHPVSEAFF.

The J gene is TRBJ1-1, the V gene TRBV18; TRBD1 might be the D (6 bases). Trimming took 3 bases from V and 0 from J, leaving 23 bases between them. The germline gives CDR1 KGHSH, CDR2 LQKENI. The CDR3 extends over 19 amino acids. The CDR3 sequence: CASSPPKGTSWTLNTEAFF. The CDR3 DNA is TGTGCCAGCTCACCGCCAAAAGGGACAAGTTGGACTCTGAACACTGAAGCTTTCTTT.

The chain joins TRBV11-1 to TRBJ2-5; 10 bases map to TRBD2. The CDR3 totals 15 residues. V gave up 2 bases and J gave up 5 bases; unmatched junction bases: 5. CDR1 SGHAT and CDR2 FQDESV come from the germline V gene (reference sequence). The CDR3 nucleotides read TGTGCCAGCAGCTTACAGCGGGGGGGCCTTGAGACCCAGTACTTC. This encodes CASSLQRGGLETQYF.

The chain couples TRBV2 to TRBJ2-5, with 10 positions matching TRBD2. Germline CDR1 reads SNHLY; CDR2 reads FYNNEI. J was trimmed by 6 bases and V by 7 bases; bases with no gene match: 17. The CDR3 runs 17 residues. The CDR3 sequence: CASTLSPSSGGAKTQYF. For the CDR3, the DNA is TGTGCCAGCACCCTGAGCCCATCTAGCGGGGGCGCAAAGACCCAGTACTTC.

V usage is TRBV4-3 and J usage is TRBJ2-7, with D hard to call. V was trimmed by 4 bases and J by 3 bases, leaving 13 bases between them. CDR3 size: 14 residues. CDR1 is LGHNA, CDR2 YSLEER, per germline. The CDR3 region has the DNA TGCGCCAGCAGCCCTCAGGCGAGTGACTACGAGCAGTACTTC. This codes for CASSPQASDYEQYF.

V and J are TRBV10-2 and TRBJ2-3; no clear D gene. V was shortened by 3 bases and J by 2 bases, with 12 bases between the two germline ends. The germline gives CDR1 WSHSY, CDR2 SAAADI. CDR3 length equals 15 residues. CDR3 sequence reads: CASSDLLSVTDTQYF. The CDR3 nucleotides are TGCGCCAGCAGTGATTTGCTCTCGGTCACAGATACGCAGTATTTT.

Here the CDR3 reads CASSYRDRSSNEQFF. CDR3 nucleotide sequence: TGTGCCAGCAGTTACCGGGACAGGTCGAGCAATGAGCAGTTCTTC. The chain has TRBV6-5 and TRBJ2-1; 8 nucleotides agree with TRBD1. The CDR3 length is 15 residues. V was clipped by 2 bases and J by 6 bases; unmatched bases: 6. Germline V gene lookup returns CDR1 MNHEY and CDR2 SVGAGI.

This clone was picked up a small number of times. The chain is built from TRBV6-5 and TRBJ1-1; tentatively, D is TRBD1 (5 bases). The CDR3 is made up of 11 amino acids. V was cut by 10 bases and J by 11 bases, with 17 bases left in between. The germline V gene has CDR1 MNHEY and CDR2 SVGAGI. The CDR3 nucleotides read TGTGCCACCGGAACAGGAGTGAAGGCTTTCTTT. Translation: CATGTGVKAFF.

The rearrangement joins TRBV6-5 to TRBJ1-3; D is unclear. Trimming left V 8 bases short and J 0 bases short, with 11 bases between. CDR3 length: 14 amino acids. Germline loops: CDR1 MNHEY, CDR2 SVGAGI. The CDR3 sequence: CASGPRGSGNTIYF. CDR3 coding DNA: TGTGCCAGCGGGCCTCGGGGCTCTGGAAACACCATATATTTT.

The chain has TRBV30 and TRBJ2-7; 11 bases are shared with TRBD2. Per the germline V gene, CDR1 is GTSNPN and CDR2 is SVGIG (reference sequence). The ends lost 2 bases at V and 5 bases at J; junction bases unmatched: 5. There are 14 residues in the CDR3. The CDR3 loop is CAWSKLAGGHEQYF. In nucleotides, the CDR3 is TGTGCCTGGAGTAAGCTAGCGGGAGGACACGAGCAGTACTTC.

The chain uses TRBV28 and TRBJ2-7; 13 bases agree with TRBD2. Germline-derived CDR1 and CDR2 are MDHEN and SYDVKM. V was pared by 5 bases and J by 4 bases, with 5 bases of the junction left unmatched. This CDR3 region has 15 residues. CDR3 protein: CASSTLGLAGYEQYF. The CDR3 DNA sequence: TGTGCCAGCAGTACTTTGGGACTAGCGGGATACGAGCAGTACTTC.

The chain joins TRBV2 to TRBJ2-2; D is unresolved. Trimming shortened V by 8 bases and J by 8 bases, and 15 bases separated the two germline ends. Germline CDR1 is SNHLY and CDR2 is FYNNEI. The CDR3 is made up of 13 amino acids. The CDR3 bases are TGTGCCAGCGTGGAGCACCTTACTGGGGAGCTGTTTTTT. Protein product: CASVEHLTGELFF.

The V gene is TRBV4-2, the J gene TRBJ2-7; 7 nucleotides agree with TRBD2. The J segment lost 3 bases and the V segment lost 4 bases, leaving 3 bases of the junction unmatched. The CDR3 length is 13 residues. Germline assignment: CDR1 LGHNA and CDR2 YNFKEQ. This CDR3 is CASSPGGFYEQYF. CDR3 nucleotides: TGTGCCAGCAGCCCGGGGGGATTCTACGAGCAGTACTTC.

This clone has a count of ten or more. The chain employs TRBV7-9 and TRBJ2-7; 8 bases align to TRBD1. Germline CDR1 is SEHNR and CDR2 is FQNEAQ (reference sequence). The CDR3 consists of 17 residues. Trimming removed 5 bases from V and 4 bases from J; junction bases left unmatched: 16. CDR3 nucleotide sequence: TGTGCCAGCAGCCCCCAGGGGGCAGGGCTTAATCGTTACGAGCAGTACTTC. This translates into CASSPQGAGLNRYEQYF.